These 18 T cell receptor beta chains share one sample of origin, sequenced in a study of Ad26.COV2.S vaccination and SARS-CoV-2 variants. The method was immunoSEQ multiplex PCR; TCRdb's version includes in-frame clones alone and lacks a portion of them. The profile covers about 350,000 clones, with 75% to 90% appearing a single time and around 5.3% taken by the ten largest. This sample's treatment: some 20 received Ad26.COV2.S at low or high dose, single or two shots; about 5 received placebo; per-sample allocation not given. The samples were gathered on day 63 after the first injection of vaccine or placebo. Source: peripheral blood, taken in a trial of Ad26.COV2.S vaccine versus placebo. The origin of the receptors is a person aged 18 to 65 who received the Ad26.COV2.S COVID-19 vaccine or a placebo.

Written as DNA, the CDR3 is TGCAGCGTTGAAGGGGGGGCTGGGGCCAACGTCCTGACTTTC. It translates to CSVEGGAGANVLTF. The chain recombines TRBV29-1 with TRBJ2-6, with D possibly TRBD2 on 6 matching bases. Germline V gene data show CDR1 as SQVTM and CDR2 as ANQGSEA. CDR3 length: 14 residues. The germline V and J ends were trimmed by 1 base and 2 bases, with 6 bases remaining between them.

The chain employs TRBV5-4 and TRBJ2-5, with D tentatively TRBD1 (6 bases). Trimming removed 0 bases at V and 5 bases at J, with 17 bases between. CDR3 length equals 16 residues. The germline V gene encodes CDR1 SGHNT and CDR2 YYREEE (reference sequence). The CDR3 region has the DNA TGTGCCAGCAGCTTGGACCAGGGGACACTAGTTGAGACCCAGTACTTC. Translating it yields CASSLDQGTLVETQYF.

This chain joins TRBV7-3 and TRBJ2-1; 9 nucleotides align to TRBD2. The trim removed 2 bases at V and 16 bases at J, leaving 6 bases unmatched. This CDR3 region has 12 residues. Germline loops: CDR1 SGHTA, CDR2 FQGTGA. CDR3 nucleotide sequence: TGTGCCAGCAGCTTAGCGGGGGGGTCTCTATTCTTC. It encodes CASSLAGGSLFF.

This chain connects TRBV6-5 to TRBJ1-6, with D possibly being TRBD1 (6 bases). The V end was cut by 0 bases, the J end by 10 bases, with 13 bases between. CDR3 length: 15 amino acids. The germline V gene encodes CDR1 MNHEY and CDR2 SVGAGI. The DNA for the CDR3 is TGTGCCAGCAGTTACTCTAGGCCAGGGGCATCACCCCTCCACTTT. It codes for CASSYSRPGASPLHF.

The chain has TRBV5-6 and TRBJ2-1, with 7 bases identical to TRBD1. CDR3 length: 14 amino acids. The V gene's germline CDR1 is SGHDT and CDR2 YYEEEE. V was clipped by 0 bases and J by 6 bases; unmatched bases: 3. CDR3 loop: CASSLVTGSNEQFF. The CDR3 DNA sequence: TGTGCCAGCAGCTTGGTGACAGGGAGCAATGAGCAGTTCTTC.

The chain recombines TRBV30 with TRBJ2-2, with 8 bases lining up with TRBD1. CDR3 length: 14 residues. Germline CDR1 and CDR2: GTSNPN and SVGIG (reference sequence). The V segment lost 1 base and the J segment 5 bases; nucleotides outside the gene matches: 3. In DNA, the CDR3 is TGTGCCTGGAGTGGACAGGGGAGGACCGGGGAGCTGTTTTTT. This encodes CAWSGQGRTGELFF.

This chain connects TRBV28 to TRBJ2-7; 8 bases map to TRBD1. V lost 7 bases, J lost 0 bases, and 5 bases stayed unmatched. The germline V gene has CDR1 MDHEN and CDR2 SYDVKM. The CDR3 is made up of 14 amino acids. CDR3 region: CASTRDRNSYEQYF. The CDR3 region has the DNA TGTGCCAGCACCCGGGACAGGAACTCCTACGAGCAGTACTTC.

This chain connects TRBV11-2 to TRBJ1-6, with D unresolved. The CDR3 extends over 13 amino acids. Germline loops: CDR1 SGHAT, CDR2 FQNNGV. The V and J ends lost 1 base and 9 bases respectively, with 7 bases between them. CDR3 region: CASSLGGVSPLHF. CDR3 nucleotide sequence: TGTGCCAGCAGCTTAGGTGGTGTTTCACCCCTCCACTTT.

The chain uses TRBV18 and TRBJ1-1; D unclear. Germline CDR1 KGHSH, CDR2 LQKENI. The CDR3 consists of 15 residues. V was pared by 1 base and J by 1 base, with 10 bases between. CDR3 coding DNA: TGTGCCAGCTCACCACAGGAAGAGGAGAACACTGAAGCTTTCTTT. Its protein is CASSPQEEENTEAFF.

This rearrangement joins TRBV28 to TRBJ1-1; 10 bases agree with TRBD1. Losses at the gene ends were 5 bases for V and 3 bases for J; bases not matched to a gene: 3. Germline loops: CDR1 MDHEN, CDR2 SYDVKM. CDR3 length: 14 amino acids. CDR3 DNA sequence: TGTGCCAGCAGTGGGACAGGGGTCGACACTGAAGCTTTCTTT. Amino acid sequence: CASSGTGVDTEAFF.

V gene TRBV5-8 combines with J gene TRBJ2-3; D might be TRBD2 (6 bases). The germline CDR1 and CDR2 sequences are SGHTS and YDEGEE. The length of the CDR3 is 15 residues. Trimming removed 2 bases from V and 0 bases from J, with 10 bases in between. The CDR3 spells CASSFGDSSTDTQYF. CDR3 coding DNA: TGTGCCAGCAGCTTTGGGGACTCTAGCACAGATACGCAGTATTTT.

V usage is TRBV19 and J usage is TRBJ1-1, with unresolved D. The V end was cut by 1 base, the J end by 1 base, with 7 bases between. This CDR3 has 14 residues. Germline V gene sequence: CDR1 LNHDA, CDR2 SQIVND (reference sequence). The CDR3 DNA follows: TGTGCCAGTAGTATAGTCGGAGAGAACACTGAAGCTTTCTTT. This codes for CASSIVGENTEAFF.

The chain uses TRBV6-5 and TRBJ2-7, with D possibly matching TRBD2 (6 bases). The CDR3 totals 15 residues. V shed 6 bases and J shed 4 bases, with 19 bases lying between them. The germline V gene encodes CDR1 MNHEY and CDR2 SVGAGI. This CDR3 reads CASRRLGGVKYEQYF. CDR3 sequence (DNA): TGTGCCAGCAGGCGTCTGGGGGGAGTGAAGTACGAGCAGTACTTC.

V usage is TRBV6-5 and J usage is TRBJ2-7; 8 nucleotides match TRBD1. The CDR3 consists of 13 residues. Germline lookup yields CDR1 MNHEY and CDR2 SVGAGI. V lost 6 bases and J lost 3; bases outside the gene matches: 4. CDR3 amino acids: CASSQGAYYEQYF. CDR3 nucleotides: TGTGCCAGCAGCCAGGGGGCCTACTACGAGCAGTACTTC.

J is TRBJ2-5 and V is TRBV3-1 (or the pseudogene TRBV3-2); D is unclear. CDR3 length: 15 residues. The V end lost 5 bases, the J end lost 0 bases, and 13 bases lay between the germline ends. CDR1 is LGHDT and CDR2 is YNNKEL in the germline V gene (reference sequence). In DNA form, the CDR3 reads TGTGCCAGCAGCGACCGACTCCAGTACCAAGAGACCCAGTACTTC. Translated: CASSDRLQYQETQYF.

For this clone: The junction departs from the called germline gene at one end, perhaps through a read error. J is TRBJ1-1 and V is TRBV14; maybe TRBD1 (5 bases). This CDR3 has 14 amino acids. Germline CDR1 is SGHDN and CDR2 is FVKESK. The CDR3 nucleotides are TGTGCCAGCAGCCAAGAATGGGGGAACGCTGAAGCTTTCTTT. Its protein is CASSQEWGNAEAFF.

The rearrangement joins TRBV7-2 to TRBJ1-2; D is unresolved. Germline lookup yields CDR1 SGHTA and CDR2 FQGNSA. The V end was cut by 0 bases, the J end by 4 bases, with 3 bases between. This CDR3 spans 12 amino acids. In DNA, the CDR3 is TGTGCCAGCAGCTTAGCTGGCTATGGCTACACCTTC. This encodes CASSLAGYGYTF.

The V and J genes are TRBV2 and TRBJ1-5; 7 bases match TRBD1. With V trimmed by 2 bases and J by 1 base, 8 bases remained unmatched. This CDR3 has 17 residues. Germline CDR1 SNHLY, CDR2 FYNNEI. The CDR3 loop reads CASSESLGQWSNQPQHF. In nucleotides, the CDR3 is TGTGCCAGCAGTGAATCCCTGGGACAGTGGAGCAATCAGCCCCAGCATTTT.